This T cell receptor beta chain emerged from a study of identical twins. TCRdb passed the 5' RACE reads through MiXCR, listing each CDR3 protein once. The sample lists hundreds of thousands of distinct CDR3 sequences, about 20% occurring once. This clonotype was seen a handful of times. CDR3 length: 13 residues. V lost 4 bases to trimming and J lost 3 bases, with 13 bases between them. CDR1 DFQATT and CDR2 SNEGSKA come from the germline V gene (reference sequence). The sample was also reused in another study, on T cells expressing NK-cell markers.

The genes are TRBV20-1 and TRBJ2-7; no reliable D call. Sequenced: PBMCs. The receptor was isolated from a woman aged 18-29 years in good health. CDR3 region: CSANEVIGYEQYF. The CDR3 DNA reads as TGCAGTGCTAACGAAGTGATCGGCTACGAGCAGTACTTC.